This T cell receptor beta chain emerged from a study of cytomegalovirus exposure and HLA in healthy donors. Turning to this clone: Its antigen remains unidentified.

CDR3 length equals 15 residues. Looked up from germline, CDR1 is LNHDA and CDR2 is SQIVND (reference sequence). Unmatched junction bases numbered 9, after V lost 5 bases and J lost 5 bases. With 60 Vbeta and 13 Jbeta primers, the PCR was carried out. The protocol was immunoSEQ multiplex PCR, while the TCRdb copy is restricted to in-frame clones and leaves out a portion. This table holds about 150,000 clones, less than 80% found once. Regarding the study as a whole: Researchers counted 164 TCR beta chains as cytomegalovirus-associated. As confirmed in vitro, a few CMV-associated chains were specific for CMV antigens. Indistinguishability led to the exclusion of some V segments, TRBV6-2 and TRBV6-3 included. Analysis performed later found about 17,000 TCR beta sequences associated with HLA alleles at 0.05 false discovery rate.

The TCR comes from a man aged 35 to 55 in good health and CMV-seropositive. The sequencing input was PBMCs. The chain employs TRBV19 and TRBJ2-1; 7 nucleotides line up with TRBD2. The CDR3 DNA sequence: TGTGCCAGTAGTGGGTGGATAGCGGGTGACAATGAGCAGTTCTTC. The encoded protein is CASSGWIAGDNEQFF.